This TCR beta chain was obtained from a study of T cells after yellow fever vaccination (dated by TCRdb to the late 2010s). Background on the whole study: Libraries from fractions with low cell numbers were prepared with the SMART-Seq v4 Ultra Low Input RNA kit. Two healthy male donors, one aged 18 to 30 and one aged 30 to 40 years, were included in the cohort. To track T-cell clones before and after primary and booster YFV17D yellow fever vaccination, bulk TCR alpha and beta repertoires were sequenced longitudinally. Blood was drawn at multiple timepoints before and after primary and secondary immunization, with bulk PBMC replicates and cell subsets isolated. General conclusions and limits of the study: A small share of clonotypes occurred in both CD4 and CD8 compartments, likely arising from convergent recombination. The secondary T-cell response was weaker than the primary response but faster, peaking on day 5 instead of day 15. Because only a couple of donors were included in the study, the extent to which the findings can be generalized is limited. Most clones expanded after primary vaccination were re-detected after the booster (96% of CD4 and around 88% of CD8), suggesting broad memory maintenance. FACS-sorted repertoires could contain abundant contaminating clonotypes from the bulk population, so computational filtering was required.

This clonotype appeared many times. The antigen this receptor binds is unknown. No base quality values were provided; no much bigger clone lies one nucleotide off. According to the study, the label for this sample's treatment or condition signals: live attenuated yellow fever vaccine strain. PBMCs were isolated from peripheral blood using a standard Ficoll-Paque protocol. Dynabeads CD4 and CD8 positive selection kits were used to isolate the CD4 and CD8 T-cell fractions. TriZol was used to extract RNA from bulk PBMCs, from CD4 and CD8 fractions, and from dextramer-positive and dextramer-negative fractions. TCR cDNA was made using 5'RACE template switching, a step that added a universal primer site and unique molecular identifiers. Priming for cDNA synthesis came from both the TCR alpha and TCR beta constant segments. Libraries were amplified in two PCR steps, with sample barcodes and sequencing adapters added in the second step. Sequencing of libraries was performed on Illumina HiSeq 2500 (2x100 bp) or NovaSeq (2x150 bp). As for how the authors treated the data: MIGEC was used to demultiplex reads and collapse the reads into UMI consensus sequences, and MiXCR was used for V(D)J alignment. Vaccine-responding clonotypes were identified with edgeR using replicate PBMC samples, with FDR below 0.01 and a log2 fold change above 5 up to day 15 being required. Each bulk clonotype was labeled CD4 or CD8 based on which sequenced repertoire, CD4 or CD8, contained the clonotype at higher abundance. TCRdb cleaned the public reads at Q25 with fastp, built clones with MiXCR and kept in-frame beta chains. Every distinct CDR3 protein forms one entry, paired with its most common genes and DNA. The V and J calls were determined by TCRdb, not by the authors. The sample data list approximately 61,000 distinct CDR3 sequences, and more than 5.5% of these were observed just once. Around two fifths of the sample lies in the top ten.

Via the germline V gene (reference sequence), CDR1 is DFQATT and CDR2 SNEGSKA. The CDR3 spans 15 residues, from the cysteine through the phenylalanine. Kept here is only the CDR3 DNA, which spans 45 bases and is read in frame from base 1. V lost 2 bases and J lost 7 bases; the stretch between them is 20 bases long. The receptor chain draws on TRBV20-1 and TRBJ1-1; TRBD1 is a weak D gene call, 6 bases matching. The sequenced sample was CD8+ T cells sorted from PBMCs, obtained on the day of the first yellow fever vaccination. The clonotype was recovered from a young man who received the YFV17D yellow fever vaccine. Read as DNA, the sequence is TGCAGTGCTAGACCTATCGAGGACAGCGTACTTGAAGCTTTCTTT. It encodes CSARPIEDSVLEAFF.